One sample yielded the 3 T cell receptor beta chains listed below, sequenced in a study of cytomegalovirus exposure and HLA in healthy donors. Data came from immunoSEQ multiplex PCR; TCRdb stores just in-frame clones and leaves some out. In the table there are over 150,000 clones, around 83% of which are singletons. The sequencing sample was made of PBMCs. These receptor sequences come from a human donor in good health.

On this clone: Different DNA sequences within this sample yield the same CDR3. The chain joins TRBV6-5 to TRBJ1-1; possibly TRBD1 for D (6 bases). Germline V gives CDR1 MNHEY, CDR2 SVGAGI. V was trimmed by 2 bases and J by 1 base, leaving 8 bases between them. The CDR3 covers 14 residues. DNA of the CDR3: TGTGCCAGCAGTTACCTACAGGGGAACACTGAAGCTTTCTTT. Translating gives CASSYLQGNTEAFF.

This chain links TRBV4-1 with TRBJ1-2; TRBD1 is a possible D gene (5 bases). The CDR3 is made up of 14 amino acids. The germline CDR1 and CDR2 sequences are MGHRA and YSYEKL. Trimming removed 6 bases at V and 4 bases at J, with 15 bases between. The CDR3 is CASSDNLGLYGYTF. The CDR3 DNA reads TGCGCCAGCAGTGATAATCTGGGGCTCTATGGCTACACCTTC.

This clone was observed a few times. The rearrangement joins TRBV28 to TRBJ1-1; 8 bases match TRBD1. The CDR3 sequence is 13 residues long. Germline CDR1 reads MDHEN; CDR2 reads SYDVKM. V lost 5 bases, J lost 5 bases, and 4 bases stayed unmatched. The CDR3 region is CASSPGQGTEAFF. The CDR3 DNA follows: TGTGCCAGCAGTCCCGGACAGGGAACTGAAGCTTTCTTT.